This T cell receptor (beta chain) was recorded in a study of cytomegalovirus exposure and HLA in healthy donors. Only in-frame clones appear in the TCRdb table, and some are missing; sequencing was by immunoSEQ multiplex PCR. The sample lists 82,000 or so clones; about 92% were seen once. CDR1 and CDR2 from the germline V gene are SGHAT and FQNNGV. With V trimmed by 4 bases and J by 12 bases, 9 bases remained unmatched. CDR3 size: 13 residues. Sequencing was done on a sample of PBMCs. The chain uses TRBV11-2 and TRBJ2-1; TRBD2 matches 7 bases. The sequence came from a young man in good health and CMV-seronegative. The CDR3 region is CASSWGGVPGQFF. In DNA form, the CDR3 reads TGTGCCAGCAGCTGGGGGGGAGTGCCGGGGCAGTTCTTC.